This note documents a single T cell receptor (beta chain) sequence. The CDR3 contains 14 residues. CDR1 is LGHNA, CDR2 YNFKEQ, per germline. V was pared by 4 bases and J by 4 bases, with 6 bases of the junction left unmatched. The source of the sample is a study of blood T cell repertoires in COVID-19. Study context: COVID-19 samples, acute and convalescent, were from the United States, Italy and Spain. Sample material is recorded as cDNA or gDNA derived from T cells, B-cell-depleted T cells, or PBMCs.

Authors' methods: The authors estimated nucleated cell counts from reference gene primer amplification. The assay was immunoSEQ multiplex PCR, and TCRdb's table has in-frame clones only and misses some. That table supplies the V and J calls and clone size; D and trimming were determined from the DNA. The sample lists approximately 62,000 clones, roughly four fifths occurring once. This TCR derives from a woman aged 45-65 years with active or convalescent COVID-19. This chain uses TRBV4-2 with TRBJ1-1; 7 bases are shared with TRBD1. Sequenced material: peripheral blood. CDR3 nucleotide sequence: TGTGCCAGCAGCCGGACAGGAGCGGGCACTGAAGCTTTCTTT. Translating it yields CASSRTGAGTEAFF.